The next 26 T cell receptor beta chains were all read from a single sample in a study of CD8 T cells in Susac syndrome. RNA totalling roughly 0.45 to 1 ug underwent reverse transcription with random hexamers. TCRdb re-called the immunoSEQ multiplex PCR reads through MiXCR, storing one row per CDR3 protein. The table includes roughly 84,000 distinct CDR3 sequences, roughly 95% detected once. Sample: CD8+ T cells from PBMCs. All receptors derive from a human donor with Susac syndrome.

The V and J genes are TRBV7-9 and TRBJ2-7; D gene unclear. Trimming pared 1 base from V and 1 base from J, leaving 8 bases between. The germline V gene encodes CDR1 SEHNR and CDR2 FQNEAQ (reference sequence). The CDR3 consists of 14 residues. The CDR3 here is CASSLDRTSYEQYF. The CDR3, as DNA: TGTGCCAGCAGCTTAGATCGCACTTCCTACGAGCAGTACTTC.

J is TRBJ1-5 and V is TRBV20-1; D gene ambiguous. V shed 3 bases and J shed 7 bases, with 22 bases lying between them. CDR3 length: 16 amino acids. The germline V gene has CDR1 DFQATT and CDR2 SNEGSKA (reference sequence). CDR3 residues: CSASTAAEAPRQPQHF. The CDR3 DNA reads TGCAGTGCTAGTACGGCGGCTGAGGCCCCCCGACAGCCCCAGCATTTT.

This sequence joins TRBV15 and TRBJ2-3, with a tentative D call TRBD2 (5 bases). Germline V gene sequence: CDR1 LNHNV, CDR2 YYDKDF (reference sequence). The V end lost 8 bases, the J end lost 4 bases, and 13 bases lay between the germline ends. This CDR3 is 13 amino acids long. The CDR3 DNA is TGTGCCACCGCCCGGGGTCGGTCAGATACGCAGTATTTT. This sequence encodes CATARGRSDTQYF.

The chain links TRBV4-1 to TRBJ2-7, with D possibly TRBD2 on 6 matching bases. The germline V gene encodes CDR1 MGHRA and CDR2 YSYEKL. This CDR3 has 14 amino acids. V lost 4 bases and J 3 bases, leaving 13 bases between the germline ends. CDR3 residues: CASSRSWGGYEQYV. CDR3 DNA sequence: TGCGCCAGCAGCCGCTCGTGGGGAGGCTACGAGCAGTACGTC.

The chain joins TRBV6-2 or TRBV6-3 to TRBJ2-2; D is ambiguous. The CDR3 covers 10 residues. Trimming left V 11 bases short and J 3 bases short, with 4 bases between. Germline V gives CDR1 MNHEY, CDR2 SVGEGT. In nucleotides, the CDR3 is TGTGCCCGCTACACCGGGGAGCTGTTTTTT. Translation: CARYTGELFF.

The chain links TRBV7-6 to TRBJ2-7; a possible D gene is TRBD2 (5 bases). V gave up 5 bases and J gave up 6 bases, with 17 bases separating them. The CDR3 length is 14 residues. Germline V gives CDR1 SGHVS, CDR2 FNYEAQ. The CDR3 DNA reads as TGTGCCAGCAGCCCCCGGACTGGAGGACCCGAGCAGTACTTC. Its translation: CASSPRTGGPEQYF.

The chain has TRBV6-6 and TRBJ2-3; 7 bases fit TRBD1. Trimming at V came to 5 bases and at J to 11 bases, leaving 7 bases not matched to a gene. CDR1 MNHNY and CDR2 SVGAGI come from the germline V gene (reference sequence). The CDR3 consists of 12 residues. The CDR3 sequence: CASSHLGQEQYF. CDR3 in DNA: TGTGCCAGCAGTCATCTAGGACAGGAGCAGTATTTT.

The chain carries TRBV20-1 and TRBJ2-7; no definite D call. Looked up from germline, CDR1 is DFQATT and CDR2 is SNEGSKA (reference sequence). This CDR3 has 11 residues. V was cut by 0 bases and J by 6 bases, with 6 bases left in between. In DNA form, the CDR3 reads TGCAGTGCTAGAGAGCTCACCGAGCAGTACTTC. It is translated as CSARELTEQYF.

CDR3 nucleotides: TGCAGCGTCCTCGTTTCGGGTAGCCCTCCGCAGTATTTT. Protein: CSVLVSGSPPQYF. The chain links TRBV29-1 to TRBJ2-3, with D hard to call. The V gene's germline CDR1 is SQVTM and CDR2 ANQGSEA. This CDR3 spans 13 amino acids. Trimming cost V 6 bases and J 10 bases, with 20 bases left between them.

This chain joins TRBV21-1 and TRBJ2-5; TRBD1 is the table's D call, not checked against the DNA. TRBV21-1 is a recognized pseudogene. The CDR3 length is 16 residues. The CDR3 loop is CASTPGQGDMGETQYF. The CDR3 coding sequence is TGTGCCAGCACCCCCGGGCAGGGGGATATGGGGGAGACCCAGTACTTC.

The CDR3 region has the DNA TGTGCCAGCAGTTATTCGACTAGCTTACAAGAGACCCAGTACTTC. This gives the protein CASSYSTSLQETQYF. The chain couples TRBV6-2 or TRBV6-3 to TRBJ2-5, with 7 nucleotides matching TRBD2. Trimming took 3 bases from V and 2 from J; bases not matched to a gene: 6. Germline V lookup: CDR1 MNHEY, CDR2 SVGEGT. The CDR3 length is 15 residues.

The chain is built from TRBV9 and TRBJ2-1, with D possibly being TRBD2 (6 bases). Between the trimmed V and J ends, which lost 5 bases and 8 bases, there was a span of 17 bases. CDR3 length: 14 amino acids. Looked up from germline, CDR1 is SGDLS and CDR2 is YYNGEE. The CDR3 reads CASSYMGGNDEQFF. Here the CDR3 DNA reads TGTGCCAGCAGTTATATGGGCGGGAACGATGAGCAGTTCTTC.

CDR3 nucleotides: TGCAGTGCCGGAGTGGGTAGCCTAGCGGGACTTTACGAGCAGTACTTC. Translated: CSAGVGSLAGLYEQYF. The chain uses TRBV20-1 and TRBJ2-7; 9 bases are shared with TRBD2. Germline V gene lookup returns CDR1 DFQATT and CDR2 SNEGSKA (reference sequence). This CDR3 is 16 amino acids long. Losses at the gene ends were 6 bases for V and 4 bases for J; bases not matched to a gene: 16.

The chain combines TRBV15 with TRBJ2-7; D is perhaps TRBD2 (5 bases). V lost 8 bases and J lost 4, with 12 bases in between. There are 12 residues in the CDR3. CDR1 LNHNV and CDR2 YYDKDF come from the germline V gene (reference sequence). The CDR3 loop is CATSPGGYEQYV. The CDR3 coding sequence is TGTGCCACCTCCCCGGGCGGGTACGAGCAGTACGTC.

The genes are TRBV7-8 and TRBJ2-7, with a weak D call TRBD2 (6 bases). CDR3 length: 15 amino acids. Germline V gene data show CDR1 as SGHVS and CDR2 as FQNEAQ. V was cut by 1 base and J by 1 base, with 11 bases left in between. In DNA form, the CDR3 reads TGTGCCAGCAGCTTAGGGCTAGGGACTTCCTACGAGCAGTACGTC. Amino acid sequence: CASSLGLGTSYEQYV.

The chain links TRBV6-2 or TRBV6-3 to TRBJ2-3; D remains unclear. The germline V gene encodes CDR1 MNHEY and CDR2 SVGEGT. V lost 8 bases and J 0 bases, leaving 3 bases between the germline ends. The CDR3 contains 11 residues. The CDR3 DNA is TGTGCCAGCGGCAGCACAGATACGCAGTATTTT. It is translated as CASGSTDTQYF.

The chain recombines TRBV20-1 with TRBJ2-3, with a possible D match to TRBD1 (6 bases). V lost 1 base and J 5 bases, leaving 13 bases between the germline ends. The germline CDR1 and CDR2 sequences are DFQATT and SNEGSKA (reference sequence). The CDR3 is made up of 14 amino acids. CDR3 sequence reads: CSARGGQGRDTQYF. The CDR3 region has the DNA TGCAGTGCTAGAGGGGGGCAGGGTCGAGATACGCAGTATTTT.

This rearrangement joins TRBV30 to TRBJ1-2; D uncertain. V lost 0 bases and J 10 bases, leaving 9 bases between the germline ends. This CDR3 comprises 11 residues. The germline gives CDR1 GTSNPN, CDR2 SVGIG (reference sequence). CDR3 in amino acids: CAWSVRADYTF. The CDR3 DNA follows: TGTGCCTGGAGTGTACGGGCCGACTACACCTTC.

J is TRBJ2-7 and V is TRBV7-9, with a tentative D call TRBD2 (5 bases). The V and J ends lost 5 bases and 7 bases respectively, with 24 bases between them. Germline values: CDR1 SEHNR, CDR2 FQNEAQ (reference sequence). The CDR3 covers 16 residues. The CDR3 region has the DNA TGTGCCAGCAGCGCGCCGGCTGGCAGGCGGGCCTGGGAGCAGTACTTC. The encoded protein is CASSAPAGRRAWEQYF. The full variable domain, with the rest looked up from reference TRBV7-9 and TRBJ2-7, is DTGVSQNPRHKITKRGQNVTFRCDPISEHNRLYWYRQTLGQGPEFLTYFQNEAQLEKSRLLSDRFSAERPKGSFSTLEIQRTEQGDSAMYLCASSAPAGRRAWEQYFGPGTRLTVT.

The table lists this clonotype with a count of one. The gene calls are TRBV15 and TRBJ1-5; D remains ambiguous. Trimming took off 1 base at V and 3 bases at J, with 4 bases between the two ends. CDR1 LNHNV and CDR2 YYDKDF come from the germline V gene (reference sequence). CDR3 length: 13 residues. The CDR3 DNA sequence: TGTGCCACCAGCAGAGGGGACAATCAGCCCCAGCATTTT. Amino acids: CATSRGDNQPQHF.

The rearrangement uses TRBV29-1 and TRBJ2-1, with 15 positions matching TRBD2. Germline V gene data show CDR1 as SQVTM and CDR2 as ANQGSEA. The length of the CDR3 is 16 residues. The ends lost 4 bases at V and 2 bases at J; junction bases unmatched: 3. CDR3 in amino acids: CSVVGTSGRTYNEQFF. For the CDR3, the DNA is TGCAGCGTTGTAGGGACTAGCGGGAGGACCTACAATGAGCAGTTCTTC.

V usage is TRBV20-1 and J usage is TRBJ1-5; D might be TRBD1 (5 bases). V lost 2 bases and J 0 bases, leaving 17 bases between the germline ends. The CDR3 extends over 17 amino acids. Germline loops: CDR1 DFQATT, CDR2 SNEGSKA (reference sequence). This chain's CDR3 is CSARTWGDEDSNQPQHF. The CDR3 DNA reads as TGCAGTGCTAGAACCTGGGGGGATGAGGATAGCAATCAGCCCCAGCATTTT.

This chain links TRBV2 with TRBJ1-1; no clear D. This CDR3 has 12 residues. Per the germline V gene, CDR1 is SNHLY and CDR2 is FYNNEI. Deletions cut 7 bases from V and 0 bases from J, with 6 bases between. The CDR3 spells CASISMNTEAFF. In DNA, the CDR3 is TGTGCCAGCATAAGTATGAACACTGAAGCTTTCTTT.

This sequence joins TRBV20-1 and TRBJ2-1, with a possible D match to TRBD2 (6 bases). Germline lookup yields CDR1 DFQATT and CDR2 SNEGSKA (reference sequence). The CDR3 totals 14 residues. Trimming pared 5 bases from V and 0 bases from J, leaving 11 bases between. Written as DNA, the CDR3 is TGCAGTGCTCCTCGGGGGAACTCCTACAATGAGCAGTTCTTC. Residues: CSAPRGNSYNEQFF.

The chain employs TRBV7-2 and TRBJ2-1, with 7 nucleotides matching TRBD2. The V and J ends lost 6 bases and 9 bases, in that order; junction bases with no gene match: 2. The CDR3 extends over 11 amino acids. Germline CDR1 and CDR2: SGHTA and FQGNSA. The CDR3 here is CASRAGSEQFF. CDR3 sequence (DNA): TGTGCCAGCAGAGCGGGGAGTGAGCAGTTCTTC.

V usage is TRBV4-3 and J usage is TRBJ2-1, with TRBD2 matching 9 bases. The junction had 7 bases not matched to a gene; V was cut back by 0 bases and J by 10 bases. The CDR3 has 15 residues. CDR1 is LGHNA, CDR2 YSLEER, per germline. The CDR3 DNA sequence: TGCGCCAGCAGCCAAGATCAGGCTCTAGCGGGAGAGCAGTTCTTC. It codes for CASSQDQALAGEQFF.